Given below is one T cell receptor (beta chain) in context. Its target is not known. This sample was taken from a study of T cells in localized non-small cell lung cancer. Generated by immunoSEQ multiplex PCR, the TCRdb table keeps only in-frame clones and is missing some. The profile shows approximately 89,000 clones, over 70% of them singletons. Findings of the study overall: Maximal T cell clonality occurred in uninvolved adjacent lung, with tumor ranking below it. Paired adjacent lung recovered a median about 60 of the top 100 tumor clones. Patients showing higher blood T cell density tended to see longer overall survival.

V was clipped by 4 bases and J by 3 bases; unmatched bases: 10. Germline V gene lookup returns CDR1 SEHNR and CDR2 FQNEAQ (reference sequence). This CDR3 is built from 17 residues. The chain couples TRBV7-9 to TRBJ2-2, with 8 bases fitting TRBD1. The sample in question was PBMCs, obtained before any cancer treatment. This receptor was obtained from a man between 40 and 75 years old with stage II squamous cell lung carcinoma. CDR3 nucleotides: TGTGCCAGCAGCTCCACTCCGGGACAGGTGTACACCGGGGAGCTGTTTTTT. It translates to CASSSTPGQVYTGELFF. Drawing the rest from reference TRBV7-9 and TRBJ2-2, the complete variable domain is DTGVSQNPRHKITKRGQNVTFRCDPISEHNRLYWYRQTLGQGPEFLTYFQNEAQLEKSRLLSDRFSAERPKGSFSTLEIQRTEQGDSAMYLCASSSTPGQVYTGELFFGEGSRLTVL.